The sequence of this T cell receptor beta chain was determined in a study of cytomegalovirus exposure and HLA in healthy donors. Regarding the study as a whole: Association of some 18,000 TCR beta sequences with HLA alleles was found at 0.05 false discovery rate in a later analysis. An observed cluster of highly shared sequence variants was recorded as a likely sequencing artifact. The study recorded 150 to 200 TCR beta chains that were cytomegalovirus-associated.

60 Vbeta and 13 Jbeta primers were used in PCR. Data came from immunoSEQ multiplex PCR; TCRdb stores just in-frame clones and leaves some out. Counted here are approximately 160,000 clones, around 79% occurring once; the ten biggest clones make up about 7.4%. There are 15 residues in the CDR3. The V segment lost 3 bases and the J segment 2 bases; nucleotides outside the gene matches: 5. Germline values: CDR1 SGHRS, CDR2 YFSETQ. For this clone: Its antigen remains unidentified.

The specimen was PBMCs. The V and J genes are TRBV5-1 and TRBJ2-3; 8 nucleotides agree with TRBD1. This TCR was recovered from a male donor in good health and CMV-seropositive. Here the CDR3 reads CASSSGGFSTDTQYF. CDR3 DNA: TGCGCCAGCAGCTCAGGGGGCTTTTCCACAGATACGCAGTATTTT.